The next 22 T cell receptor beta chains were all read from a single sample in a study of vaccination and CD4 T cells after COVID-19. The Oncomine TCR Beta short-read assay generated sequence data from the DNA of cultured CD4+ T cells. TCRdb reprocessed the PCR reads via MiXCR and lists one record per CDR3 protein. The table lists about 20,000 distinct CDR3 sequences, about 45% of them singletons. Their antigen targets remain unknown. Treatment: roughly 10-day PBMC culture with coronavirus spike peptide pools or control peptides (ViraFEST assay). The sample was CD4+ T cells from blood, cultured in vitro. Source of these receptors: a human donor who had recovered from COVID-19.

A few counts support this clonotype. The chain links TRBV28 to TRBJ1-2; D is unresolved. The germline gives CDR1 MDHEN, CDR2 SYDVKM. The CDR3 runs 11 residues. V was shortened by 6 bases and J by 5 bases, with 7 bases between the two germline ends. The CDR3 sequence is CASRTSYGYTF. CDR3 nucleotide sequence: TGTGCCAGCAGAACCTCATATGGCTACACCTTC.

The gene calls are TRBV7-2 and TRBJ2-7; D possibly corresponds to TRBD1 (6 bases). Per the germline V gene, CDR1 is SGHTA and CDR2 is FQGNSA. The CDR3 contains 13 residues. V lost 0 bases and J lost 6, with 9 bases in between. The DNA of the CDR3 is TGTGCCAGCAGCTTAGCCGGGACATCCGAGCAGTACTTC. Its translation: CASSLAGTSEQYF.

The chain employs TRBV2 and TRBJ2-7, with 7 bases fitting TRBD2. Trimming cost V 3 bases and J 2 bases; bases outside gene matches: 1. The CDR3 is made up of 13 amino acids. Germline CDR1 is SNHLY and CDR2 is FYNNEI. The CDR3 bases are TGTGCCAGCAGTGACGGGGGGACCTACGAGCAGTACTTC. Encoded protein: CASSDGGTYEQYF.

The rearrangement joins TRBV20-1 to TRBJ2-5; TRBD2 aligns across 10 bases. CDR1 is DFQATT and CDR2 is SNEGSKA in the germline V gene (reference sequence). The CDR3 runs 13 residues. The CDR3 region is CRGSGRDQETQYF. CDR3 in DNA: TGCAGGGGAAGCGGGAGGGATCAAGAGACCCAGTACTTC.

In DNA, the CDR3 is TGTGCCAGCACCCGACAGGGGGCAGGCTATGGCTACACCTTC. Translated: CASTRQGAGYGYTF. The rearrangement joins TRBV28 to TRBJ1-2; TRBD1 matches 10 bases. The germline gives CDR1 MDHEN, CDR2 SYDVKM. The CDR3 is made up of 14 amino acids. The J segment lost 4 bases and the V segment lost 7 bases, leaving 6 bases of the junction unmatched.

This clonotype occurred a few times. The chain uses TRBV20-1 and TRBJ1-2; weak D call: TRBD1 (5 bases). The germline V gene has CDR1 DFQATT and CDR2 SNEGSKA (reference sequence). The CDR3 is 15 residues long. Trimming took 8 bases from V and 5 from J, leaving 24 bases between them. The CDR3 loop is CSPRGRDGVAYGYTF. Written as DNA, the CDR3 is TGCAGTCCGAGGGGCAGGGACGGAGTGGCTTATGGCTACACCTTC.

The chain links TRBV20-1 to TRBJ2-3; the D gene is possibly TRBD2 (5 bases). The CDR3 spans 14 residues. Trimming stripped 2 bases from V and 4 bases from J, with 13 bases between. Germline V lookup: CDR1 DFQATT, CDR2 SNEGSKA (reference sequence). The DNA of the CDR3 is TGCAGTGCTAGAATAGCGATCTCACCAGATACGCAGTATTTT. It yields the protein CSARIAISPDTQYF.

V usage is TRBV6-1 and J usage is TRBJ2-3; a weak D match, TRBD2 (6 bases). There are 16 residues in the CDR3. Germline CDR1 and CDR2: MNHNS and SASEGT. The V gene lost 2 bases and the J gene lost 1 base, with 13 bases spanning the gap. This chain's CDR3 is CASSELAWGGTDTQYF. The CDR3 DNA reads TGTGCCAGCAGTGAATTGGCCTGGGGGGGCACAGATACGCAGTATTTT.

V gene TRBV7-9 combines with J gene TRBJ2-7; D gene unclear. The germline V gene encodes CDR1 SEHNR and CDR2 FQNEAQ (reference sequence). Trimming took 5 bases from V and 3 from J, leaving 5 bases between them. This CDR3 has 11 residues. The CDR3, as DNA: TGTGCCAGCAGCGTCGGCTACGAGCAGTACTTC. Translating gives CASSVGYEQYF.

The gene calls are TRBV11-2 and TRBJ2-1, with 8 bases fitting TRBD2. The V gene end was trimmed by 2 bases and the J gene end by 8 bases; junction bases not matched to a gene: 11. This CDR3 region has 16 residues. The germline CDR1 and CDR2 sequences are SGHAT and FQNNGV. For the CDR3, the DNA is TGTGCCAGCAGCTTACTAGGAGCGGGAGCGCTGGATGAGCAGTTCTTC. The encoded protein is CASSLLGAGALDEQFF.

The CDR3 nucleotides are TGTGCCAGCAGCCTAGGAACTGACGGAGGCTCTGGAAACACCATATATTTT. It yields the protein CASSLGTDGGSGNTIYF. The V gene is TRBV7-9, the J gene TRBJ1-3; D ambiguous. Deletions cut 5 bases from V and 0 bases from J, with 17 bases between. Looked up from germline, CDR1 is SEHNR and CDR2 is FQNEAQ (reference sequence). CDR3 size: 17 residues.

The CDR3 DNA follows: TGCAGTGCAACGACAGGGGTAACCAATCAGCCCCAGCATTTT. Translation gives CSATTGVTNQPQHF. The rearrangement links TRBV20-1 to TRBJ1-5; 8 positions agree with TRBD1. The ends lost 6 bases at V and 3 bases at J; junction bases unmatched: 7. Germline CDR1 reads DFQATT; CDR2 reads SNEGSKA (reference sequence). The CDR3 runs to 14 residues.

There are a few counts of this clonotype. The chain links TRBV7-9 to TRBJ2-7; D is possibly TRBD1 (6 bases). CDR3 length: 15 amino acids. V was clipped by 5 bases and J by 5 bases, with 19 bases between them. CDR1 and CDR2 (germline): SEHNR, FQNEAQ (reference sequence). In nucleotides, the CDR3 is TGTGCCAGCAGCCCCGGTGGCAGGGGACGGGACGAGCAGTACTTC. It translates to CASSPGGRGRDEQYF.

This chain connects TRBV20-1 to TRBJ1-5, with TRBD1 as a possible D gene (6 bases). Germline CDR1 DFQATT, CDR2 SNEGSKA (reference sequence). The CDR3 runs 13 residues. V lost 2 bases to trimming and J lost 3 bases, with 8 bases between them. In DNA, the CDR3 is TGCAGTGCTAGAAACAGGGCCAATCAGCCCCAGCATTTT. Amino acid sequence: CSARNRANQPQHF.

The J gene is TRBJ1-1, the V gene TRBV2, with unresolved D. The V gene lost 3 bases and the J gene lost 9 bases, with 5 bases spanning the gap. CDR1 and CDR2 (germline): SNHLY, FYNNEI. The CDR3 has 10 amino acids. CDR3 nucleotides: TGTGCCAGCAGTGATATGAAAGCTTTCTTT. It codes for CASSDMKAFF.

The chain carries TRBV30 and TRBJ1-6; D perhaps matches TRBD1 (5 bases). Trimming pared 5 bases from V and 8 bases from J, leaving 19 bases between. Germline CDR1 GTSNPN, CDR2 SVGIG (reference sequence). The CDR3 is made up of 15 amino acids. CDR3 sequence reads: CAWGTSGTGDSPLHF. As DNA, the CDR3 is TGTGCCTGGGGAACAAGCGGGACTGGTGATTCACCCCTCCACTTT.

The CDR3: CATSFRTGVAYEQYF. The CDR3 bases are TGTGCCACCAGCTTTAGGACAGGGGTCGCCTACGAGCAGTACTTC. The rearrangement uses TRBV15 and TRBJ2-7; TRBD1 matches at 9 bases. CDR1 and CDR2 (germline): LNHNV, YYDKDF (reference sequence). Losses at the gene ends were 5 bases for V and 2 bases for J; bases not matched to a gene: 7. The CDR3 loop spans 15 amino acids.

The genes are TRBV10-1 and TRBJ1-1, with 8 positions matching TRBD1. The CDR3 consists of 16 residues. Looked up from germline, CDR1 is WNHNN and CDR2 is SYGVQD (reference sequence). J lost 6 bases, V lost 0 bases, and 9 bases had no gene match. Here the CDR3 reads CASSESGTGASSEAFF. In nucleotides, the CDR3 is TGCGCCAGCAGTGAGTCGGGGACAGGAGCTTCCTCTGAAGCTTTCTTT.

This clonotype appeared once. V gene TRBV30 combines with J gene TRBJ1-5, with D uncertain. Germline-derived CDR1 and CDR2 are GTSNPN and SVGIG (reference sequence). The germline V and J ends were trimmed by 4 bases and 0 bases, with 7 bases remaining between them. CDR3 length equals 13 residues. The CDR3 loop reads CAWNRNSNQPQHF. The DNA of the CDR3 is TGTGCCTGGAATAGGAATAGCAATCAGCCCCAGCATTTT.

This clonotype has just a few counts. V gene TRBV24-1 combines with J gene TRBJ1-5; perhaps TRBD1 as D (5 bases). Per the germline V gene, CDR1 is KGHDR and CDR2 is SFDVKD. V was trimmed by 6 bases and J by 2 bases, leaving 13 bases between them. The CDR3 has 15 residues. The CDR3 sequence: CATSRDGEGNQPQHF. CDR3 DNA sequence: TGTGCCACCAGTAGGGACGGTGAAGGCAATCAGCCCCAGCATTTT.

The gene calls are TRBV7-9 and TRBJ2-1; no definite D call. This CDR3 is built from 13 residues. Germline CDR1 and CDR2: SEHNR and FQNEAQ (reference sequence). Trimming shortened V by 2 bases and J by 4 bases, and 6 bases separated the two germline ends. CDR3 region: CASSLTGYNEQFF. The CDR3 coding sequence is TGTGCCAGCAGCTTAACCGGGTACAATGAGCAGTTCTTC. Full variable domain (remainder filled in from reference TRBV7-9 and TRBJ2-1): DTGVSQNPRHKITKRGQNVTFRCDPISEHNRLYWYRQTLGQGPEFLTYFQNEAQLEKSRLLSDRFSAERPKGSFSTLEIQRTEQGDSAMYLCASSLTGYNEQFFGPGTRLTVL.

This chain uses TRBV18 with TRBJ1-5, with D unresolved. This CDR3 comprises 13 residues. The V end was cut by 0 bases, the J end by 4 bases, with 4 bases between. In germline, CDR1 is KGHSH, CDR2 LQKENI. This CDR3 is CASSPPGNQPQHF. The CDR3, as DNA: TGTGCCAGCTCACCACCGGGGAATCAGCCCCAGCATTTT.